The clone carrying this TCR beta chain was seen many times. The antigen remains unidentified. From about 400 ng of RNA, a library with molecular barcoded alpha/delta and beta/gamma adaptors was made. TCRdb fed the reads into MiXCR, producing one record per CDR3 protein. The repertoire holds 100,000 to 150,000 distinct CDR3 sequences, with approximately 13% as singletons. The sample comes from a study of read filtering for tumor transcriptome and immune sequencing. Background on the study: Revised staging placed 8 or 9 patients in R-ISS I, 15 to 20 in II, 6 or 7 in III. RNA-seq yielded only about 75 to 1,300 TCR reads, IR-seq about 4.05 to 10.27 million. Study observations and caveats: Without single-read clonotypes, shared clonotype proportions correlated more between IR-seq and RNA-seq.

The CDR3 is 15 amino acids. Germline trimming cut 6 bases from V and 12 bases from J; bases unmatched to any gene: 15. Germline V lookup: CDR1 MNHEY, CDR2 SMNVEV (reference sequence). The sequence was collected from a donor at least 40 years old with multiple myeloma. This rearrangement joins TRBV27 to TRBJ2-1, with 9 bases that match TRBD2. The sequenced sample was a population of CD138-negative cells sorted from bone marrow. In DNA form, the CDR3 reads TGTGCCAGCAGCCGAACGGGACTAGCTCAGGTTCGGCAGTTCTTC. Translating gives CASSRTGLAQVRQFF.